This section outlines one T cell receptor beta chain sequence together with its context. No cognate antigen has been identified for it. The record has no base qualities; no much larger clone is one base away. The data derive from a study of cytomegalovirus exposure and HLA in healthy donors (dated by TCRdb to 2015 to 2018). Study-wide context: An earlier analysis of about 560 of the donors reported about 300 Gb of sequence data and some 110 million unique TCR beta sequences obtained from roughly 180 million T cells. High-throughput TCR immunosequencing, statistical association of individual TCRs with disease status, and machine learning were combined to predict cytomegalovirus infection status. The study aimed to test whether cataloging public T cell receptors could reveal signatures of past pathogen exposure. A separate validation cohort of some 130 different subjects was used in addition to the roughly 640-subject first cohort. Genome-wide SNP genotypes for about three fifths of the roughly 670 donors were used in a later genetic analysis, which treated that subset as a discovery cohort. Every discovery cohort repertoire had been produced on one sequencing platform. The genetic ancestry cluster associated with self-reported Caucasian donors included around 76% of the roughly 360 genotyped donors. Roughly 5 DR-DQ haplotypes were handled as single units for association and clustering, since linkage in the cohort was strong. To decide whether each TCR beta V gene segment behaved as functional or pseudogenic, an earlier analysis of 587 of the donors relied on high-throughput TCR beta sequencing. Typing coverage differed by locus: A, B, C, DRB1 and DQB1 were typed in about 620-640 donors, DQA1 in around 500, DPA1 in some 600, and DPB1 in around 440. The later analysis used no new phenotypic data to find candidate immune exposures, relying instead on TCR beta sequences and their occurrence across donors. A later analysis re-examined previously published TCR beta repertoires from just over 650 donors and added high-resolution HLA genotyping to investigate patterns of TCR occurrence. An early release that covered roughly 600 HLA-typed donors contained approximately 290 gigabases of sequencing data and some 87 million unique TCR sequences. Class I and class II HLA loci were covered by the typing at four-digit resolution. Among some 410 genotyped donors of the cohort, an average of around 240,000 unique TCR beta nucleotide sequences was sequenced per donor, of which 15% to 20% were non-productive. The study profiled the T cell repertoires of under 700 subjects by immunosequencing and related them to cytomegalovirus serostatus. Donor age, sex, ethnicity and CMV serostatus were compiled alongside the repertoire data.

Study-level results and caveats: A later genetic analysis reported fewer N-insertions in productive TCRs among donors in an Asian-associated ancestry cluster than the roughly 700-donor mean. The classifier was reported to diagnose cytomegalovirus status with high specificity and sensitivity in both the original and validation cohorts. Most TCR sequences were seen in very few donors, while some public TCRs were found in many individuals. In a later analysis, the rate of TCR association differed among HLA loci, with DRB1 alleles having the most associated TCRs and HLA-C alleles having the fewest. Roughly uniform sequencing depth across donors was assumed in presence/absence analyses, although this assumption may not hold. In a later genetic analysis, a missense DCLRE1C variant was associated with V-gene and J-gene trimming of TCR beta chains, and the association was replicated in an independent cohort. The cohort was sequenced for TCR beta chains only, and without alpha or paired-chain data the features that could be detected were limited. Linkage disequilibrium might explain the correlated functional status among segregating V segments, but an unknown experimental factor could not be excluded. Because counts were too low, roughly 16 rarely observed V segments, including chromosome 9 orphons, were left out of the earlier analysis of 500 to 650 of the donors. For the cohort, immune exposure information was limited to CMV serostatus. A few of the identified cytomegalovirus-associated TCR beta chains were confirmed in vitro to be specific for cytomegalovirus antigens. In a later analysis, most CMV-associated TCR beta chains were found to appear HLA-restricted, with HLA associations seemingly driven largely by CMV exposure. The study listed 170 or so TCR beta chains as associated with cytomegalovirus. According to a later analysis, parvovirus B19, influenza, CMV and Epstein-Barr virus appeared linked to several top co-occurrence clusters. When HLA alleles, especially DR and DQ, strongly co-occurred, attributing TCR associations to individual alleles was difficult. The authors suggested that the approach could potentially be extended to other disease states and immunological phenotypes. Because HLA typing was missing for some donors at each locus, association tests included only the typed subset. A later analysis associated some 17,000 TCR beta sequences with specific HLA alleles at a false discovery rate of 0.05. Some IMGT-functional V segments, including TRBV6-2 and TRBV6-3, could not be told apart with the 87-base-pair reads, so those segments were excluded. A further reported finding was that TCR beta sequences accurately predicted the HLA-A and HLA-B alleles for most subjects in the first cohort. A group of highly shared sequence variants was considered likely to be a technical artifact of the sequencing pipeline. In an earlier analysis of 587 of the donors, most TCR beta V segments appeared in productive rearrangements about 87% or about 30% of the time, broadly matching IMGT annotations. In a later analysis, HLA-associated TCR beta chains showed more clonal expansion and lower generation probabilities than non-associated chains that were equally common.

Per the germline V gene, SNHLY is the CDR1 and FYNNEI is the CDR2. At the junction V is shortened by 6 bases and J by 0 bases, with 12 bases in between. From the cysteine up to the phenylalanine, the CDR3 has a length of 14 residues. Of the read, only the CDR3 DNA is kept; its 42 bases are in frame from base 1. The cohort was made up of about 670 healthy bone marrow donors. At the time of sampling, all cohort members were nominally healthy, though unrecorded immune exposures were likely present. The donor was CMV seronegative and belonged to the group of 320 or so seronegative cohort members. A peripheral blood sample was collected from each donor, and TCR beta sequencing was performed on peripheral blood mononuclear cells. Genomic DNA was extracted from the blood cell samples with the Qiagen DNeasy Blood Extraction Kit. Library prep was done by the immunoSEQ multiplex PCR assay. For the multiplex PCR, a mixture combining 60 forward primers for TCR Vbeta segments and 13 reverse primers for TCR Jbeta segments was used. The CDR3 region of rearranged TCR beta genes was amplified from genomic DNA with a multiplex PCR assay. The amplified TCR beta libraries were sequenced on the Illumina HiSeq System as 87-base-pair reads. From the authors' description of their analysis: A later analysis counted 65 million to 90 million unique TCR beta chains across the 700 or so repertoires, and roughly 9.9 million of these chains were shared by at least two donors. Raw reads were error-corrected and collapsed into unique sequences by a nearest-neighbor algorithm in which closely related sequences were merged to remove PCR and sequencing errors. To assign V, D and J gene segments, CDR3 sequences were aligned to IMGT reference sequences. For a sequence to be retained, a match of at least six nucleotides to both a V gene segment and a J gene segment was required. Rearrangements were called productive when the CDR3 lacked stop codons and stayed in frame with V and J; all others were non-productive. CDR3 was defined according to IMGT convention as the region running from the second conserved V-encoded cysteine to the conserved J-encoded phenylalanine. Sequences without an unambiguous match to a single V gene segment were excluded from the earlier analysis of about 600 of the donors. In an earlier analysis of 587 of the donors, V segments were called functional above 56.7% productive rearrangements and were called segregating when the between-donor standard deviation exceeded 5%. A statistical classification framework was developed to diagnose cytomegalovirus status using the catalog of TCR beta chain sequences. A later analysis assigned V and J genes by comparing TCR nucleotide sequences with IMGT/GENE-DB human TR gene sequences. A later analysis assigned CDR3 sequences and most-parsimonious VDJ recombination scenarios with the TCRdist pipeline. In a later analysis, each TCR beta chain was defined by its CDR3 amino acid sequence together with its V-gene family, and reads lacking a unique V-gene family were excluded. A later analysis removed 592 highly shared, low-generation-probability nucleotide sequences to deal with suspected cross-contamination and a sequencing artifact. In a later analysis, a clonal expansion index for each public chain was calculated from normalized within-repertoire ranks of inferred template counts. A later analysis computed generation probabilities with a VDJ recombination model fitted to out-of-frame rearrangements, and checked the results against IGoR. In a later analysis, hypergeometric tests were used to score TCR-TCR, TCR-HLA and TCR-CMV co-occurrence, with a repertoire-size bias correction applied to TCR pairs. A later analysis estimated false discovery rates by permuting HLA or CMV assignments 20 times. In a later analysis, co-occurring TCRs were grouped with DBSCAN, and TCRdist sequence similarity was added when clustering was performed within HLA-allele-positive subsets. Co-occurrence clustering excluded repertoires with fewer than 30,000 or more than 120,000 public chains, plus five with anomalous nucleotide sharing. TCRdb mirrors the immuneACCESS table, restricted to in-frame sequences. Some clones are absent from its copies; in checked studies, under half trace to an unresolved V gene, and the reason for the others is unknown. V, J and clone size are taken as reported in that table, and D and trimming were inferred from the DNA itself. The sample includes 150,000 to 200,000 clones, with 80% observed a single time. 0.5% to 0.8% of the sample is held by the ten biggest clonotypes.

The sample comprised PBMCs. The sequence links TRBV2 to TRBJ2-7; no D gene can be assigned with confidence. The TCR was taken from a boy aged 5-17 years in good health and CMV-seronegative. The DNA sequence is TGTGCCAGCAGGGGCGACCTTAGCTCCTACGAGCAGTACTTC. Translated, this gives CASRGDLSSYEQYF.